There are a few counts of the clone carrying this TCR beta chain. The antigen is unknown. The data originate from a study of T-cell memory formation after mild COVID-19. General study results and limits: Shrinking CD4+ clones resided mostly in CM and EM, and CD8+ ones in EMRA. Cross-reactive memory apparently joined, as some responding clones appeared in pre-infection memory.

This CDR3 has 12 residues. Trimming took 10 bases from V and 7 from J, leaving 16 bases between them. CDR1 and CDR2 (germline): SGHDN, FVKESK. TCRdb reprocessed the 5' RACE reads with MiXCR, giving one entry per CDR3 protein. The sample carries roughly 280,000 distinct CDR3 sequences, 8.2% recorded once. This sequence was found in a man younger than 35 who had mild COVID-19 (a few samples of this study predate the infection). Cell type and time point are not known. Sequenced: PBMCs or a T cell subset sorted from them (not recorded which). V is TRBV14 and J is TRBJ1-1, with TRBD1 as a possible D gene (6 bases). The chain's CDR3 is CANGQGPGEAFF. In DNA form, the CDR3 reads TGTGCCAACGGGCAGGGGCCGGGTGAAGCTTTCTTT. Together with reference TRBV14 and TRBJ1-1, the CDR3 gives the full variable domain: EAGVTQFPSHSVIEKGQTVTLRCDPISGHDNLYWYRRVMGKEIKFLLHFVKESKQDESGMPNNRFLAERTGGTYSTLKVQPAELEDSGVYFCANGQGPGEAFFGQGTRLTVV.